These 29 T cell receptor beta chains originate from one sample sequenced in a study of blood T cell repertoires in COVID-19. The table came from immunoSEQ multiplex PCR; TCRdb's copy has only in-frame clones and leaves some out. The sample has some 200,000 clones, about 88% seen once. The source material was peripheral blood. Receptor source: a man aged 50 to 59 with COVID-19, enrolled during active disease.

The chain joins TRBV6-5 to TRBJ1-5, with TRBD1 identical over 9 bases. This CDR3 is 14 amino acids long. With V trimmed by 6 bases and J by 0 bases, 0 bases remained unmatched. Germline V CDR1 and CDR2: MNHEY, SVGAGI. This CDR3 is CASRDRGSNQPQHF. CDR3 sequence (DNA): TGTGCCAGCAGGGACAGGGGTAGCAATCAGCCCCAGCATTTT.

The rearrangement links TRBV10-3 to TRBJ2-7, with 10 bases identical to TRBD1. CDR3 length: 14 amino acids. Trimming cost V 4 bases and J 2 bases; bases outside gene matches: 2. Looked up from germline, CDR1 is ENHRY and CDR2 is SYGVKD. CDR3 nucleotides: TGTGCCATCAGTGCCGGGACAGGGGCCTACGAGCAGTACTTC. Protein sequence: CAISAGTGAYEQYF.

This clone has just a few counts. The CDR3 coding sequence is TGTGCCAGCAGCGAACGTCCGGGACAGAACGAGCAGTACTTC. This translates into CASSERPGQNEQYF. The genes are TRBV9 and TRBJ2-7, with 7 bases identical to TRBD1. V lost 3 bases to trimming and J lost 5 bases; unmatched junction nucleotides: 8. This CDR3 contains 14 residues. Per the germline V gene, CDR1 is SGDLS and CDR2 is YYNGEE.

The chain employs TRBV25-1 and TRBJ2-1, with 12 nucleotides matching TRBD2. Germline V lookup: CDR1 MGHDK, CDR2 SYGVNS. The CDR3 extends over 17 amino acids. V dropped 3 bases and J dropped 7; count of bases not matched to a gene: 10. CDR3 nucleotides: TGTGCCAGCAGTGACGCCCCTCTAGCGGGGGGGCGTAATGAGCAGTTCTTC. Protein: CASSDAPLAGGRNEQFF.

V is TRBV9 and J is TRBJ2-6; D remains ambiguous. There are 14 residues in the CDR3. Looked up from germline, CDR1 is SGDLS and CDR2 is YYNGEE. The V gene lost 6 bases and the J gene lost 3 bases, with 10 bases spanning the gap. The CDR3 DNA follows: TGTGCCAGCACCCGGAGTAGTGGGGCCAACGTCCTGACTTTC. Protein product: CASTRSSGANVLTF.

CDR3 sequence reads: CASSYSPGRGNGYTF. The CDR3, as DNA: TGTGCCAGCAGTTACTCCCCGGGGAGGGGGAACGGCTACACCTTC. The V gene is TRBV6-5, the J gene TRBJ1-2; a possible D gene is TRBD1 (6 bases). The germline gives CDR1 MNHEY, CDR2 SVGAGI. Trimming removed 0 bases at V and 8 bases at J, with 16 bases between. The CDR3 sequence is 15 residues long.

The chain links TRBV4-3 to TRBJ2-1; TRBD1 might be the D (6 bases). Germline lookup yields CDR1 LGHNA and CDR2 YSLEER. The CDR3 has 15 residues. The V and J ends lost 5 bases and 0 bases respectively, with 11 bases between them. This CDR3 reads CASSADSSSYNEQFF. DNA for the CDR3: TGCGCCAGCAGCGCGGACAGCAGCTCCTACAATGAGCAGTTCTTC.

This chain connects TRBV9 to TRBJ2-7, with 9 nucleotides matching TRBD1. Germline V gene data show CDR1 as SGDLS and CDR2 as YYNGEE. V dropped 3 bases and J dropped 2; count of bases not matched to a gene: 6. This CDR3 comprises 15 residues. The CDR3 region has the DNA TGTGCCAGCAGCGCAACAGGGGGCGGACCCTACGAGCAGTACTTC. This codes for CASSATGGGPYEQYF.

V and J are TRBV9 and TRBJ1-2, with D possibly being TRBD1 (6 bases). There are 14 residues in the CDR3. The ends were cut back, 5 bases at V and 7 bases at J, with 18 bases in the middle. Germline CDR1 is SGDLS and CDR2 is YYNGEE. CDR3 nucleotides: TGTGCCAGCAGTGATTCACAGGGAATAGGTGGCTACACCTTC. It codes for CASSDSQGIGGYTF.

The rearrangement uses TRBV4-1 and TRBJ2-1; 14 bases fit TRBD2. V shed 0 bases, J shed 8 bases, and the junction held 3 bases outside the gene matches. CDR3 length: 16 amino acids. Per germline, CDR1 MGHRA and CDR2 YSYEKL. The CDR3 region is CASSQEGLAGVYEQFF. CDR3 DNA sequence: TGCGCCAGCAGCCAAGAGGGACTAGCGGGAGTATATGAGCAGTTCTTC.

Comments on this clone: In the same sample, other DNA sequences code for this CDR3. The J gene is TRBJ1-4, the V gene TRBV7-9; TRBD1 agrees at 9 bases. The V gene's germline CDR1 is SEHNR and CDR2 FQNEAQ (reference sequence). V shed 4 bases and J 8 bases; nucleotides not matched to a gene: 5. The CDR3 has 14 residues. Here the CDR3 DNA reads TGTGCCAGCAGCTCACAGGGGGCGTCCGAAAAACTGTTTTTT. It yields the protein CASSSQGASEKLFF.

This chain links TRBV3-1 (or the pseudogene TRBV3-2) with TRBJ2-3; no clear D. Germline assignment: CDR1 LGHDT and CDR2 YNNKEL (reference sequence). This CDR3 is built from 13 residues. V was cut by 6 bases and J by 4 bases, with 11 bases left in between. The CDR3 coding sequence is TGTGCCAGCAGTCCATTAGAGGCAGATACGCAGTATTTT. This encodes CASSPLEADTQYF.

The J gene is TRBJ1-5, the V gene TRBV4-2, with TRBD1 matching over 8 bases. This CDR3 spans 16 amino acids. The germline CDR1 and CDR2 sequences are LGHNA and YNFKEQ. The J segment lost 2 bases and the V segment lost 0 bases, leaving 3 bases of the junction unmatched. The CDR3 DNA reads as TGTGCCAGCAGCCAAGATCAGGGGGCTGGCAATCAGCCCCAGCATTTT. Encoded protein: CASSQDQGAGNQPQHF.

V usage is TRBV6-5 and J usage is TRBJ1-2; 7 nucleotides align to TRBD1. CDR3 size: 14 residues. CDR1 MNHEY and CDR2 SVGAGI come from the germline V gene. V shed 5 bases and J 4 bases; nucleotides not matched to a gene: 7. The CDR3 DNA is TGTGCCAGCAGTAGCCCGAGGGGGCTCTATGGCTACACCTTC. This encodes CASSSPRGLYGYTF.

The genes are TRBV27 and TRBJ2-3; weak D call: TRBD2 (6 bases). Germline lookup yields CDR1 MNHEY and CDR2 SMNVEV (reference sequence). The V and J ends lost 5 bases and 11 bases respectively, with 17 bases between them. The CDR3 is 13 residues long. DNA of the CDR3: TGTGCCAGCAGTCTTTTCCGCGGGATAGGGCAGTATTTT. The encoded protein is CASSLFRGIGQYF.

This chain connects TRBV18 to TRBJ2-2, with 8 bases that match TRBD2. After removal of 1 base from V and 1 base from J, the junction contained 2 bases not matched to a gene. The CDR3 loop spans 16 amino acids. In germline, CDR1 is KGHSH, CDR2 LQKENI. CDR3 amino acids: CASSPLAGRNTGELFF. The CDR3 DNA reads TGTGCCAGCTCACCACTAGCGGGAAGGAACACCGGGGAGCTGTTTTTT.

On this clone itself: Germline and junction disagree at one end, which may indicate a read error. The gene calls are TRBV19 and TRBJ1-5, with D tentatively TRBD1 (5 bases). In germline, CDR1 is LNHDA, CDR2 SQIVND (reference sequence). This CDR3 region has 14 residues. The CDR3 DNA reads as TGTGCCAGTAGTGTAGACAGTACAAATCAGCCCCAGCATTTT. Amino acids: CASSVDSTNQPQHF.

The table lists this clone with a count of one. The genes are TRBV28 and TRBJ1-1, with TRBD1 matching over 7 bases. The CDR3 has 13 amino acids. V lost 6 bases, J lost 1 base, and 2 bases stayed unmatched. Germline V gives CDR1 MDHEN, CDR2 SYDVKM. The CDR3 protein is CASSRDRNTEAFF. CDR3 coding DNA: TGTGCCAGCAGCCGGGACAGGAACACTGAAGCTTTCTTT.

The V and J genes are TRBV7-9 and TRBJ1-6; 7 nucleotides line up with TRBD1. Germline V gene lookup returns CDR1 SEHNR and CDR2 FQNEAQ (reference sequence). After removal of 2 bases from V and 8 bases from J, the junction contained 9 bases not matched to a gene. The CDR3 totals 16 residues. The CDR3 is CASSLPFRTGYSPLHF. CDR3 bases: TGTGCCAGCAGCTTACCATTTCGGACAGGCTATTCACCCCTCCACTTT.

The chain is built from TRBV7-8 and TRBJ2-7; D might be TRBD2 (6 bases). This CDR3 comprises 14 residues. The V end lost 8 bases, the J end lost 2 bases, and 16 bases lay between the germline ends. Germline lookup yields CDR1 SGHVS and CDR2 FQNEAQ. CDR3 DNA: TGTGCCAGCCGACGGCGGGGCGGAACCTACGAGCAGTACTTC. Residues: CASRRRGGTYEQYF.

The chain couples TRBV14 to TRBJ2-5, with D tentatively TRBD1 (7 bases). Germline lookup yields CDR1 SGHDN and CDR2 FVKESK. The V end was cut by 5 bases, the J end by 5 bases, with 12 bases between. This CDR3 region has 13 residues. This CDR3 reads CASSWRGHETQYF. The CDR3 coding sequence is TGTGCCAGCAGCTGGAGGGGGCATGAGACCCAGTACTTC.

This chain connects TRBV30 to TRBJ1-1; the D gene is possibly TRBD1 (6 bases). CDR1 and CDR2 from the germline V gene are GTSNPN and SVGIG (reference sequence). CDR3 length: 14 residues. The V end lost 8 bases, the J end lost 4 bases, and 20 bases lay between the germline ends. DNA for the CDR3: TGTGCCGGGAAACAAGCAGGGGTCCCCACTGAAGCTTTCTTT. Its translation is CAGKQAGVPTEAFF.

The rearrangement joins TRBV7-3 to TRBJ1-1, with no clear D. The CDR3 has 14 amino acids. V lost 2 bases to trimming and J lost 2 bases, with 9 bases between them. From germline, CDR1 is SGHTA and CDR2 FQGTGA. CDR3 sequence reads: CASSLYRGNTEAFF. The CDR3 DNA sequence: TGTGCCAGCAGCTTATATCGGGGTAACACTGAAGCTTTCTTT.

V usage is TRBV7-8 and J usage is TRBJ2-1; TRBD2 matches at 9 bases. This CDR3 spans 15 amino acids. Germline-derived CDR1 and CDR2 are SGHVS and FQNEAQ. V lost 0 bases to trimming and J lost 10 bases; unmatched junction nucleotides: 7. The CDR3 is CASSLAFSGRWEQFF. The CDR3 region has the DNA TGTGCCAGCAGCTTAGCTTTTAGCGGGAGATGGGAGCAGTTCTTC.

CDR3 bases: TGTGCCTGGAGTCACACAGGGGGCAATCAGCCCCAGCATTTT. It yields the protein CAWSHTGGNQPQHF. This sequence joins TRBV30 and TRBJ1-5; 7 bases are a match to TRBD1. V lost 2 bases, J lost 2 bases, and 3 bases stayed unmatched. Germline V gives CDR1 GTSNPN, CDR2 SVGIG (reference sequence). The CDR3 totals 14 residues.

The chain combines TRBV6-5 with TRBJ2-7; a weak D match, TRBD2 (6 bases). With 2 bases removed from V and 12 bases from J, the gap between germline ends came to 17 bases. Per the germline V gene, CDR1 is MNHEY and CDR2 is SVGAGI. The CDR3 loop spans 13 amino acids. CDR3 DNA sequence: TGTGCCAGCAGTTACGGGCCCGGGACTGGGGGGTACTTC. This encodes CASSYGPGTGGYF.

This chain uses TRBV5-1 with TRBJ1-2; D perhaps matches TRBD1 (6 bases). CDR1 and CDR2 from the germline V gene are SGHRS and YFSETQ. This CDR3 region has 14 residues. The V end lost 3 bases, the J end lost 2 bases, and 11 bases lay between the germline ends. In DNA form, the CDR3 reads TGCGCCAGCAGCTCGGACGGACAGAACTATGGCTACACCTTC. This translates into CASSSDGQNYGYTF. The full variable domain, rest sourced from reference TRBV5-1 and TRBJ1-2, is KAGVTQTPRYLIKTRGQQVTLSCSPISGHRSVSWYQQTPGQGLQFLFEYFSETQRNKGNFPGRFSGRQFSNSRSEMNVSTLELGDSALYLCASSSDGQNYGYTFGSGTRLTVV.

The chain employs TRBV29-1 and TRBJ2-7; weak D call: TRBD2 (6 bases). Trimming cost V 6 bases and J 0 bases, with 12 bases left between them. The CDR3 covers 13 residues. Per the germline V gene, CDR1 is SQVTM and CDR2 is ANQGSEA. CDR3 DNA: TGCAGCGTACGAATGGGGGGCTCCTACGAGCAGTACTTC. Amino acid sequence: CSVRMGGSYEQYF.

The chain couples TRBV19 to TRBJ1-4; TRBD1 agrees at 9 bases. Germline CDR1 is LNHDA and CDR2 is SQIVND (reference sequence). V shed 5 bases, J shed 1 base, and the junction held 5 bases outside the gene matches. The length of the CDR3 is 16 residues. The chain's CDR3 is CASSDDRGITNEKLFF. The CDR3 DNA follows: TGTGCCAGTAGTGACGACAGGGGGATAACTAATGAAAAACTGTTTTTT.